This entry describes one T cell receptor (beta chain). The protocol was immunoSEQ multiplex PCR, while the TCRdb copy is restricted to in-frame clones and leaves out a portion. The data hold 37,000 or so clones, with approximately 82% observed a single time. The record originates from a study of pediatric ulcerative colitis. Germline V CDR1 and CDR2: PRHDT, FYEKMQ (reference sequence). The CDR3 spans 15 residues. Trimming took off 5 bases at V and 10 bases at J, with 21 bases between the two ends. Material for sequencing was blood. This receptor was identified in a girl aged 5-17 years with moderate ulcerative colitis. The chain joins TRBV13 to TRBJ2-1; D might be TRBD1 (6 bases). In nucleotides, the CDR3 is TGTGCCAGCAGCCAAGAGGGGGATACGGAAATCGAGCAGTTCTTC. This gives the protein CASSQEGDTEIEQFF.